These 8 T cell receptor beta chains originate from one sample sequenced in a study of T cells in Graves' hyperthyroidism and ophthalmopathy. The investigators amplified TCR beta CDR3 regions from RNA transcripts. The primer set for the first-round RT-PCR of the TCR CDR3 was HTBI. Using its own MiXCR run on the multiplex PCR reads, TCRdb lists one record per CDR3 protein. This sample has some 380,000 distinct CDR3 sequences, with 13% found just once. Sequencing was performed on blood. The source is a man aged 25-45 years with Graves' hyperthyroidism that later progressed to Graves' ophthalmopathy.

This clonotype came up many times. V gene TRBV12-5 combines with J gene TRBJ2-7; TRBD2 might be the D (5 bases). This CDR3 has 13 residues. Trimming took off 1 base at V and 5 bases at J, with 9 bases between the two ends. The germline gives CDR1 LGHNT, CDR2 FRNRAP. In DNA, the CDR3 is TGTGCTAGTGGTTTGGCCCGGACTGACGAGCAGTACTTC. It translates to CASGLARTDEQYF.

This clonotype came up a few times. The genes are TRBV7-8 and TRBJ1-5; the D gene is possibly TRBD1 (6 bases). Germline-derived CDR1 and CDR2 are SGHVS and FQNEAQ. Trimming pared 2 bases from V and 11 bases from J, leaving 16 bases between. The CDR3 covers 14 residues. Here the CDR3 reads CASSLNGQPSAQHF. The CDR3 region has the DNA TGTGCCAGCAGCTTAAATGGACAGCCCTCGGCCCAGCATTTT.

As DNA, the CDR3 is TGCAGTGCTAGGTCGGGCCCCCACGAGCAGTACTTC. Translation: CSARSGPHEQYF. The V gene is TRBV20-1, the J gene TRBJ2-7; no firm D call. The ends were cut back, 3 bases at V and 5 bases at J, with 11 bases in the middle. The germline gives CDR1 DFQATT, CDR2 SNEGSKA (reference sequence). CDR3 length: 12 residues.

This clonotype was recorded a few times. This chain connects TRBV19 to TRBJ2-3; 8 bases match TRBD2. CDR3 length: 15 residues. Germline CDR1 and CDR2: LNHDA and SQIVND (reference sequence). V lost 3 bases and J lost 1; bases outside the gene matches: 3. CDR3 loop: CASSIGSGGTDTQYF. CDR3 bases: TGTGCCAGTAGTATTGGTAGCGGGGGCACAGATACGCAGTATTTT.

The gene calls are TRBV10-2 and TRBJ2-2, with 10 bases identical to TRBD1. The germline CDR1 and CDR2 sequences are WSHSY and SAAADI. Unmatched junction bases numbered 10, after V lost 7 bases and J lost 8 bases. This CDR3 has 15 amino acids. Written as DNA, the CDR3 is TGCGCCAGCATCGCCGGACAGGGGGTTTCGGGGGAGCTGTTTTTT. It encodes CASIAGQGVSGELFF.

V usage is TRBV27 and J usage is TRBJ1-5; D is possibly TRBD1 (5 bases). V lost 8 bases and J lost 7, with 18 bases in between. CDR1 and CDR2 (germline): MNHEY, SMNVEV (reference sequence). CDR3 length: 14 amino acids. In DNA, the CDR3 is TGTGCCAGCGGTCTGGTGGGGCGGAGCCAGCCCCAGCATTTT. It is translated as CASGLVGRSQPQHF.

This clonotype was observed many times. This chain links TRBV7-6 with TRBJ2-7; 10 bases agree with TRBD1. V was clipped by 5 bases and J by 5 bases; unmatched bases: 12. CDR1 is SGHVS, CDR2 FNYEAQ, per germline. CDR3 length: 16 residues. The CDR3 DNA follows: TGTGCCAGCAGCATCCACCCGGGACAGGGGTCCCACGAGCAGTACTTC. Translating gives CASSIHPGQGSHEQYF.

In this sample, this clonotype turned up a few times. Given the absence of the conserved phenylalanine or tryptophan at the CDR3 end, a read error is likely. The V and J genes are TRBV6-7 and TRBJ2-7; 13 bases align to TRBD2. TRBV6-7 belongs to the ORF category, with a function that is uncertain. CDR3 length equals 17 residues. V lost 0 bases to trimming and J lost 3 bases; unmatched junction nucleotides: 5. The CDR3 nucleotides read TGTGCCAGCAGTTACTCAGGGACTAGCGGGGAACGCTACGAGCAGTACCTC. This gives the protein CASSYSGTSGERYEQYL.